This is a list of T cell receptor beta chains from one sample in a study of T-cell reconstitution after alpha-beta-depleted transplantation in children. TCRdb re-analysed the PCR reads in MiXCR, keeping a single row per CDR3 protein. Of 200,000 or so distinct CDR3 sequences listed, 6.3% were seen once; the top ten hold roughly 4.8%. Sample: PBMCs, taken before TCRalphabeta/CD19-depleted stem cell transplant. These receptors were taken from a girl less than two years old with combined immunodeficiency, due to receive a stem cell transplant. The CDR3 runs from the conserved cysteine through the conserved F or W. A D gene is named only where the DNA matches it firmly. Expanded clones are given a class, and other clones once, few, many or no size at all.

d_call | j_call | cdr3_length | clone_size | v_call | cdr3_nt | cdr3_aa
TRBD1 | TRBJ2-7 | 15 | many | TRBV25-1 | TGTGCCAGCAGTCTGCCGGGACAGGGGTATAACGAGCAGTACTTC | CASSLPGQGYNEQYF
NA | TRBJ2-1 | 11 | many | TRBV5-4 | TGTGCCAGCAGCTGGGGGGATGAGCAGTTCTTC | CASSWGDEQFF
TRBD1 | TRBJ2-7 | 14 | many | TRBV7-9 | TGTGCCAGCAGCTCTACAGGGGAAGCCTACGAGCAGTACTTC | CASSSTGEAYEQYF
NA | TRBJ2-7 | 13 | many | TRBV7-6 | TGTGCCAGCAGCTTCGCAGGATCCTACGAGCAGTACTTC | CASSFAGSYEQYF
NA | TRBJ2-3 | 13 | few | TRBV6-5 | TGTGCCAGCAGTTACATCATCACAGATACGCAGTATTTT | CASSYIITDTQYF
NA | TRBJ2-3 | 14 | many | TRBV12-3/TRBV12-4 | TGTGCCAGCAGTTTGTGGCAGGGCACAGATACGCAGTATTTT | CASSLWQGTDTQYF
TRBD1 | TRBJ1-2 | 17 | NA | TRBV29-1 | TGCAGCGTTGAAGACGTTCCCCGACAGGGGTGGAACTATGGCTACACCTTC | CSVEDVPRQGWNYGYTF
TRBD2 | TRBJ2-3 | 18 | many | TRBV20-1 | TGCAGTGCTAGGGGACTAGCGGGAGGGCCTGTCCACACAGATACGCAGTATTTT | CSARGLAGGPVHTDTQYF
NA | TRBJ2-6 | 17 | many | TRBV7-9 | TGTGCCAGCAGTCCCTCCACAGTGAACTCTGGGGCCAACGTCCTGACTTTC | CASSPSTVNSGANVLTF
NA | TRBJ1-4 | 16 | many | TRBV20-1 | TGCAGTGCTGGCGACAGGAGGGAAGCAACTAATGAAAAACTGTTTTTT | CSAGDRREATNEKLFF
NA | TRBJ1-1 | 11 | many | TRBV29-1 | TGCAGCGTTGACGTGGACACTGAAGCTTTCTTT | CSVDVDTEAFF
NA | TRBJ2-7 | 16 | many | TRBV6-4 | TGTGCCAGCAGTGGGTTTACAGGGAGCCTACCCTACGAGCAGTACTTC | CASSGFTGSLPYEQYF
TRBD1 | TRBJ2-1 | 14 | many | TRBV6-5 | TGTGCCAGCGGAGGGACAGGGTCGGTCAATGAGCAGTTCTTC | CASGGTGSVNEQFF
TRBD1 | TRBJ1-2 | 15 | many | TRBV11-3 | TGTGCCAGCAGCCCCCGACAGGGAGGACTATATGGCTACACCTTC | CASSPRQGGLYGYTF
TRBD2 | TRBJ2-1 | 15 | once | TRBV24-1 | TGTGCCACCAGTTACGGACTAGCGGGAGTCTGTGAGCAGTTCTTC | CATSYGLAGVCEQFF
NA | TRBJ1-1 | 14 | many | TRBV12-3/TRBV12-4 | TGTGCCAGCAGTTTTTTTGGGGTCGGGACTGAAGCTTTCTTT | CASSFFGVGTEAFF
NA | TRBJ2-1 | 15 | many | TRBV7-6 | TGTGCCACCGGGACTGAGGCTGGGATTTACAATGAGCAGTTCTTC | CATGTEAGIYNEQFF
NA | TRBJ2-7 | 21 | many | TRBV12-5 | TGTGCTAGTGGTTCCCTTCTTAATAGGGGAGGCTGGCTTTTCCCCTCCTACGAGCAGTACTTC | CASGSLLNRGGWLFPSYEQYF
NA | TRBJ1-2 | 16 | few | TRBV27 | TGTGCCAGCAGTCCCCTAAGGGCAAGGGACCACTATGGCTACACCTTC | CASSPLRARDHYGYTF
NA | TRBJ2-5 | 12 | NA | TRBV5-1 | TGCGCCAGCAGCTTCATGGGGGAGACCCAGTACTTC | CASSFMGETQYF
TRBD2 | TRBJ2-3 | 14 | many | TRBV29-1 | TGCAGCGTCATAGCGGGAGGAGGACCAGATACGCAGTATTTT | CSVIAGGGPDTQYF
NA | TRBJ2-7 | 15 | NA | TRBV5-1 | TGCGCCAGCAGCTTAAAGATAGCGGCCTCCTACGAGCAGTACTTC | CASSLKIAASYEQYF
NA | TRBJ1-2 | 12 | many | TRBV29-1 | TGCAGCGTGCCGGGACACACCTATGGCTACACCTTC | CSVPGHTYGYTF
NA | TRBJ2-1 | 15 | many | TRBV7-8 | TGTGCCAGCAGCGCGGTTGGGCAGCGCGCCAATGAGCAGTTCTTC | CASSAVGQRANEQFF
NA | TRBJ2-1 | 15 | many | TRBV11-2 | TGTGCCAGCAGCTTAGTGGTCCTAAATGACAATGAGCAGTTCTTC | CASSLVVLNDNEQFF
NA | TRBJ2-1 | 16 | many | TRBV9 | TGTGCCAGCAGCGTAGAAGAACTACCTTACTACAATGAGCAGTTCTTC | CASSVEELPYYNEQFF
NA | TRBJ2-2 | 10 | many | TRBV12-3/TRBV12-4 | TGTGCCAGTGGGGGCCCGGAGCTGTTTTTT | CASGGPELFF
NA | TRBJ2-1 | 11 | many | TRBV29-1 | TGCAGCGTGCCCTTGCGGTCTGAGCAGTTCTTC | CSVPLRSEQFF
NA | TRBJ1-5 | 15 | many | TRBV5-1 | TGCGCCAGCAGCTTGGGTGACCCCGTCAATCAGCCCCAGCATTTT | CASSLGDPVNQPQHF
NA | TRBJ1-1 | 15 | many | TRBV5-1 | TGCGCCAGCAGCTCTTCAGGTGGAGGGCTCACTGAAGCTTTCTTT | CASSSSGGGLTEAFF
NA | TRBJ1-2 | 12 | many | TRBV6-5 | TGTGCCAGCAGTTACGGTCAGGGCGGCTACACCTTC | CASSYGQGGYTF
NA | TRBJ1-4 | 13 | NA | TRBV19 | TGTGCCAGTAGTAGCGGGGGAGGTGAAAAACTGTTTTTT | CASSSGGGEKLFF
NA | TRBJ2-1 | 12 | many | TRBV5-1 | TGCGCCAGCAGCTTGCTGGGGCACGAGGTCCTCTTC | CASSLLGHEVLF
NA | TRBJ2-1 | 14 | many | TRBV6-2/TRBV6-3 | TGTGCCAGCAGTTCCACCCTTGAGCAATATGAGCAGTTCTTC | CASSSTLEQYEQFF
NA | TRBJ1-2 | 14 | many | TRBV12-3/TRBV12-4 | TGTGCCAGCAGTTTAGCGGCAGGAGGGTATGGCTACACCTTC | CASSLAAGGYGYTF
TRBD2 | TRBJ2-1 | 16 | many | TRBV5-1 | TGCGCCAGCAGCATCGAACTAGCGGGGGATGCCAATGAGCAGTTCTTC | CASSIELAGDANEQFF
TRBD1 | TRBJ2-7 | 14 | many | TRBV29-1 | TGCAGCGCAAAGTTGGGGGACAGGTCTTACGAGCAGTACTTC | CSAKLGDRSYEQYF
TRBD1 | TRBJ2-3 | 16 | NA | TRBV27 | TGTGCCAGCAGTTTGGTCAGGGGGCCCGCCGGAGATACGCAGTATTTT | CASSLVRGPAGDTQYF
TRBD1 | TRBJ1-2 | 14 | NA | TRBV12-3/TRBV12-4 | TGTGCCAGCATCAAGGACAGGGGGCCTGATGGCTACACCTTC | CASIKDRGPDGYTF
NA | TRBJ2-1 | 15 | many | TRBV4-3 | TGCGCCAGCAGCCAAGGGGGGGCCGTGCTCAATGAGCAGTTCTTC | CASSQGGAVLNEQFF
TRBD2 | TRBJ2-7 | 16 | few | TRBV6-5 | TGTGCCAGCAGTTTCTGGCGGGAGGGCCCAAAGTACGAGCAGTACTTC | CASSFWREGPKYEQYF
TRBD2 | TRBJ2-7 | 13 | few | TRBV20-1 | TGCAGTGCTAGTAGCGGGAGGATGTACGAGCAGTACTTC | CSASSGRMYEQYF
TRBD1 | TRBJ2-4 | 16 | many | TRBV4-1 | TGCGCCAGCAGCCGAACAGGGGGCCAGGCCAAAAACATTCAGTACTTC | CASSRTGGQAKNIQYF
NA | TRBJ2-2 | 17 | many | TRBV3-1 | TGTGCCAGCAGCCAAGGGGAAAGGATGCTAGTCTTCGGGGAGCTGTTTTTT | CASSQGERMLVFGELFF
NA | TRBJ2-1 | 11 | many | TRBV12-3/TRBV12-4 | TGTGCCAGCAGTTTAAAGATCAAGCAGTTCTTC | CASSLKIKQFF
NA | TRBJ2-1 | 11 | many | TRBV20-1 | TGCAGTGCTCCCAACTACAATGAGCAGTTCTTC | CSAPNYNEQFF